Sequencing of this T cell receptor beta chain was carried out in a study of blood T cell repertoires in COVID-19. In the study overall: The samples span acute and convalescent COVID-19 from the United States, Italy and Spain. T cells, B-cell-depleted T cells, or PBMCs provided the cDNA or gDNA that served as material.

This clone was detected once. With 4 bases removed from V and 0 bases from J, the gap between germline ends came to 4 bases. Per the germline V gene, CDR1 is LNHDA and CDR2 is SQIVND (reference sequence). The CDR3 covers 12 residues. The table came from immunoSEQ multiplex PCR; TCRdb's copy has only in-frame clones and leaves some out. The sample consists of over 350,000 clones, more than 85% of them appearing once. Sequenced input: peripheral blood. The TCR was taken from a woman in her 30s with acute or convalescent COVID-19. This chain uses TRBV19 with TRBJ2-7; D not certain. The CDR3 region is CASSTSSYEQYF. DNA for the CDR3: TGTGCCAGTAGTACCAGCTCCTACGAGCAGTACTTC. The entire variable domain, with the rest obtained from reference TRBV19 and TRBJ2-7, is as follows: DGGITQSPKYLFRKEGQNVTLSCEQNLNHDAMYWYRQDPGQGLRLIYYSQIVNDFQKGDIAEGYSVSREKKESFPLTVTSAQKNPTAFYLCASSTSSYEQYFGPGTRLTVT.